This T cell receptor beta chain comes out of a study of TIL therapy for anti-PD-1-resistant metastatic lung cancer. As for the study in general: By whole-exome sequencing, median non-synonymous tumor mutation burden was over 1.2 mutations per megabase. Whole-study findings and limits: TIL clonotype persistence in blood showed no apparent association with response.

Points on this clone: Its cognate antigen is unknown.

The libraries were made with immunoSEQ v3. Repertoires were generated with immunoSEQ multiplex PCR, while TCRdb's copy carries only in-frame clones and drops some. Of roughly 60,000 clones listed, more than 60% are singletons. V lost 8 bases and J lost 4, with 15 bases in between. Germline values: CDR1 MDHEN, CDR2 SYDVKM. The CDR3 sequence is 14 residues long. Time point here: pre-treatment sample, taken before nivolumab and TIL therapy. The starting material was blood, obtained at baseline. V and J are TRBV28 and TRBJ1-5; D remains unclear. The TCR was taken from a person between 30 and 79 years old with non-small cell lung cancer. This chain's CDR3 is CASGSGDWNQPQHF. The CDR3 bases are TGTGCCAGCGGTAGTGGGGATTGGAATCAGCCCCAGCATTTT.